This paragraph covers one TCR beta chain sequence. Its antigen is currently unknown. This table comes from immunoSEQ multiplex PCR, and its TCRdb copy is limited to in-frame clones, with some not included. Of 85,000 to 120,000 clones listed, 88% were seen once; the top ten hold 11% to 15%. The sample belongs to a study of identifying expanded T cells in peripheral blood. CDR3 size: 15 residues. Germline V gene lookup returns CDR1 MNHEY and CDR2 SMNVEV (reference sequence). Unmatched junction bases numbered 4, after V lost 1 base and J lost 2 bases. Study findings and constraints: Technical replicates showed about 1.1 changed clones; approximately 2 weeks 15 to 20; four weeks 19. Two-week clone count variance significantly increased as total template count grew.

During the collection period, no donor immune events like infections were recorded. The genes are TRBV27 and TRBJ2-5; 7 bases align to TRBD2. This receptor was taken from a person between 18 and 75 years old in good health. The sequenced sample was blood. The CDR3 nucleotides read TGTGCCAGCAGTTTATTGGCTAGCGGACAAGAGACCCAGTACTTC. Protein product: CASSLLASGQETQYF.